This record covers a single T cell receptor (beta chain). Its binding antigen is unknown. Qualities for individual bases were not recorded, and no much larger clone is one base off. Library prep was done by the immunoSEQ multiplex PCR assay. The multiplex PCR relied on a mix of 60 forward primers for TCR Vbeta segments and 13 reverse primers for TCR Jbeta segments. The CDR3 region of rearranged TCR beta genes was amplified from genomic DNA with a multiplex PCR assay. The Illumina HiSeq System was used to sequence the amplified TCR beta libraries as 87-base-pair reads. In the original analysis: In a later analysis, some 80 million unique TCR beta chains were counted across the 500 to 700 repertoires, and roughly 10 million of these chains were shared by at least two donors. A nearest-neighbor algorithm error-corrected the raw reads and collapsed the reads into unique sequences, merging closely related sequences to remove PCR and sequencing errors. V, D and J gene segments were assigned by aligning CDR3 sequences to IMGT reference sequences. For a sequence to be retained, a match of at least six nucleotides was required to both a V gene segment and a J gene segment. Rearrangements were classified as productive when the CDR3 lacked stop codons and remained in frame with V and J, and all other rearrangements were classified as non-productive. CDR3 was defined by IMGT convention, running from the second conserved V-encoded cysteine to the conserved J-encoded phenylalanine. Sequences without an unambiguous match to a single V gene segment were excluded from the earlier analysis of about 640 of the donors. In an earlier analysis of a few hundred of the donors, V segments were called functional above 56.7% productive rearrangements and were called segregating when the between-donor standard deviation exceeded 5%. To diagnose cytomegalovirus status from the catalog of TCR beta chain sequences, a statistical classification framework was built. In a later analysis, TCR nucleotide sequences were compared against IMGT/GENE-DB human TR gene sequences so that V and J genes could be assigned. A later analysis assigned CDR3 sequences and most-parsimonious VDJ recombination scenarios with the TCRdist pipeline. A later analysis defined each TCR beta chain by its CDR3 amino acid sequence plus V-gene family, and excluded reads lacking a unique V-gene family. As a way to deal with suspected cross-contamination and a sequencing artifact, a later analysis dropped 592 nucleotide sequences that were highly shared and had low generation probability. In a later analysis, a clonal expansion index for each public chain was calculated from normalized within-repertoire ranks of inferred template counts. In a later analysis, generation probabilities were computed with a VDJ recombination model fitted to out-of-frame rearrangements, and the resulting probabilities were checked against IGoR. A later analysis scored TCR-TCR, TCR-HLA and TCR-CMV co-occurrence with hypergeometric tests, applying a repertoire-size bias correction to TCR pairs. In a later analysis, false discovery rates were estimated by permuting HLA or CMV assignments 20 times. In a later analysis, co-occurring TCRs were grouped with DBSCAN, and TCRdist sequence similarity was added when clustering was performed within HLA-allele-positive subsets. Repertoires with fewer than 30,000 or more than 120,000 public chains were left out of co-occurrence clustering, as were about 5 repertoires with anomalous nucleotide sharing. TCRdb carries this immuneACCESS record with in-frame sequences only. Its versions omit some clonotypes, under half of them owing to an unresolved V gene in the studies checked, with the rest unexplained. D and trimming were read from the DNA, whereas the V and J calls and clone size are those reported in that table. This sample is represented by about 160,000 clones; about three quarters of them were singletons. The ten largest account for around 0.98% of the sample.

The entry originates in a study of cytomegalovirus exposure and HLA in healthy donors (dated by TCRdb to 2017 to 2019). Looking at the study overall: According to an earlier analysis of 587 of the donors, some 180 million T cells yielded 120 million or so unique TCR beta sequences and around 300 Gb of sequence data. Roughly 300 gigabases of sequencing data and 80 million or so unique TCR sequences were included in an early release covering around 600 HLA-typed donors. Among the roughly 400 genotyped donors, around 81% belonged to the genetic ancestry cluster associated with self-reported Caucasian donors. The study aimed to test whether cataloging public T cell receptors could reveal signatures of past pathogen exposure. The T cell repertoires of roughly 660 subjects were profiled by immunosequencing and related to cytomegalovirus serostatus. A separate validation cohort of about 110 different subjects was used in addition to the 666-subject first cohort. To predict cytomegalovirus infection status, the study combined high-throughput TCR immunosequencing, statistical association of individual TCRs with disease status, and machine learning. To study patterns of TCR occurrence, a later analysis re-analyzed previously published TCR beta repertoires from 666 donors and added high-resolution HLA genotyping. The later analysis used no new phenotypic data to find candidate immune exposures, relying instead on TCR beta sequences and their occurrence across donors. To decide whether each TCR beta V gene segment behaved as functional or pseudogenic, an earlier analysis of approximately 620 of the donors relied on high-throughput TCR beta sequencing. Donor age, sex, ethnicity and CMV serostatus were compiled alongside the repertoire data. In a later genetic analysis, genome-wide SNP genotypes for about 55% of the roughly 700 donors were used, and that subset was treated as a discovery cohort. Every repertoire in the discovery cohort had been generated on one and the same sequencing platform. Class I and class II HLA loci were covered by the typing at four-digit resolution. Typing coverage varied by locus: roughly 629-630 donors for A, B, C, DRB1 and DQB1; approximately 560 for DQA1; more than 600 for DPA1; more than 450 for DPB1. Because of strong linkage in the cohort, roughly five DR-DQ haplotypes were treated as single units for association and clustering. Among 398 genotyped donors of the cohort, an average of approximately 250,000 unique TCR beta nucleotide sequences were sequenced per donor, around 20% of them non-productive. Study-wide findings and limitations: Several of the top co-occurrence clusters appeared to be linked to parvovirus B19, influenza, CMV and Epstein-Barr virus, according to a later analysis. In an earlier analysis of 587 of the donors, most TCR beta V segments appeared in productive rearrangements about 90% or about 30% of the time, broadly matching IMGT annotations. A later analysis found that HLA-associated TCR beta chains were more clonally expanded and had lower generation probabilities than equally common non-associated chains. The cohort was sequenced for TCR beta chains only, and without alpha or paired-chain data the features that could be detected were limited. Linkage disequilibrium might explain the correlated functional status among segregating V segments, but an unknown experimental factor could not be excluded. When HLA alleles, especially DR and DQ, strongly co-occurred, TCR associations were difficult to assign to individual alleles. Because HLA typing was missing for some donors at each locus, association tests included only the typed subset. A cluster of highly shared sequence variants was judged likely to be a technical artifact of the sequencing pipeline. A later analysis found that TCR association rates varied across HLA loci, with DRB1 alleles showing the most associated TCRs and HLA-C alleles the fewest. A few of the identified cytomegalovirus-associated TCR beta chains were confirmed in vitro to be specific for cytomegalovirus antigens. Specific HLA alleles were associated with 15,000 to 20,000 TCR beta sequences at a false discovery rate of 0.05 in a later analysis. In a later genetic analysis, a missense DCLRE1C variant was associated with V-gene and J-gene trimming of TCR beta chains, and the association was replicated in an independent cohort. According to a later genetic analysis, donors in an Asian-associated ancestry cluster had fewer N-insertions in productive TCRs than the approximately 710-donor mean. Presence/absence analyses assumed roughly uniform sequencing depth across donors, an assumption that may not hold. A total of some 180 TCR beta chains were listed by the study as associated with cytomegalovirus. A further reported finding was that TCR beta sequences accurately predicted the HLA-A and HLA-B alleles for most subjects in the first cohort. According to a later analysis, most CMV-associated TCR beta chains appeared to be HLA-restricted, and the HLA associations seemed to be driven largely by CMV exposure. The authors suggested that the approach could potentially be extended to other disease states and immunological phenotypes. Some IMGT-functional V segments, including TRBV6-2 and TRBV6-3, could not be told apart with the 87-base-pair reads, so those segments were excluded. The classifier was reported to diagnose cytomegalovirus status with high specificity and sensitivity in both the original and validation cohorts. Fewer than 20 rarely observed V segments, including chromosome 9 orphons, were excluded from the earlier analysis of some 590 of the donors because counts were too low. For the cohort, immune exposure information was limited to CMV serostatus. Most TCR sequences were seen in very few donors, while some public TCRs were found in many individuals.

The cysteine opens and the phenylalanine closes a CDR3 of 15 amino acids. Here the CDR3 DNA is all that survives: 45 bases in frame from base 1. The V and J ends are trimmed by 1 base and 2 bases, leaving 11 bases between them. CDR1 and CDR2 (SGHTA, FQGNSA) derive from the germline V gene. The cohort consisted of more than 650 healthy bone marrow donors. All cohort members were sampled while nominally healthy, although unrecorded immune exposures were likely present. The donor tested CMV seropositive, placing the donor among the roughly 300 seropositive members of the cohort. A peripheral blood sample was collected from each donor, and TCR beta sequencing was performed on peripheral blood mononuclear cells. The Qiagen DNeasy Blood Extraction Kit was used to extract genomic DNA from the blood cell samples.

This TCR was recovered from a woman between 45 and 65 years old in good health and CMV-seropositive. The sample taken for sequencing was PBMCs. The chain links TRBV7-2 with TRBJ1-2; TRBD1 is possibly the D segment (5 matching bases). The nucleotide sequence reads as follows: TGTGCCAGCAGCTTAGGGACGGGGGTGAACTATGGCTACACCTTC. Its protein reads: CASSLGTGVNYGYTF.